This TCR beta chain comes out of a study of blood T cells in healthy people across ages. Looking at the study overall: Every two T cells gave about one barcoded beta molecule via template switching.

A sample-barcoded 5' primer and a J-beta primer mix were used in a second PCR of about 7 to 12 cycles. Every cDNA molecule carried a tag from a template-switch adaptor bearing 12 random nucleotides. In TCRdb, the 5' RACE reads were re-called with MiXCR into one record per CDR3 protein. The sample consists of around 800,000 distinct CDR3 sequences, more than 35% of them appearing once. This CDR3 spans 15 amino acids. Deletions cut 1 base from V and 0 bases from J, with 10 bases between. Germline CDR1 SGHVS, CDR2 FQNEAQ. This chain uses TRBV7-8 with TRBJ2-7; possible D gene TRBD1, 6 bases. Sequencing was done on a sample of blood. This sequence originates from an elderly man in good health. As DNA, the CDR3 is TGTGCCAGCAGCTTAGTTCCGGACAGCTCCTACGAGCAGTACTTC. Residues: CASSLVPDSSYEQYF.